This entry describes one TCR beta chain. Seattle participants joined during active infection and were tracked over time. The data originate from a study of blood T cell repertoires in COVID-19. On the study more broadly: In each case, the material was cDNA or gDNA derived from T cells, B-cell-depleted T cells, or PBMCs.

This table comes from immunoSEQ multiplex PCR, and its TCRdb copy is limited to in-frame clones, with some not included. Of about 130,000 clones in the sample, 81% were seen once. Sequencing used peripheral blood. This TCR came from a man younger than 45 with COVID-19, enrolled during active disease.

The CDR3: CASSFGQYNEQFF. Written as DNA, the CDR3 is TGTGCCAGCAGCTTCGGACAGTACAATGAGCAGTTCTTC. J is TRBJ2-1 and V is TRBV7-3, with D perhaps matching TRBD1 (6 bases). Germline V gene data show CDR1 as SGHTA and CDR2 as FQGTGA. The V and J ends lost 3 bases and 4 bases respectively, with 7 bases between them. This CDR3 is 13 amino acids long.